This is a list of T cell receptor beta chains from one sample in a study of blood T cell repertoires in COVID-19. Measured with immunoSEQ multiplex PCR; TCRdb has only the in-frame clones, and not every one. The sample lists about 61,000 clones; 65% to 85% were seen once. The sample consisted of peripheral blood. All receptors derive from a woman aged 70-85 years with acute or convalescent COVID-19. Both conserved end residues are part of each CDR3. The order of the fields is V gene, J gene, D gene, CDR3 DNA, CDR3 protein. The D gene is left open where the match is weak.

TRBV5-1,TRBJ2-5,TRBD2,TGCGCCAGCAGCTCAAGCGGGGCGGCAAACTTCGGGACCCAGTACTTC,CASSSSGAANFGTQYF
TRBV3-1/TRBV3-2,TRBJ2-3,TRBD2,TGTGCCAGCAGCCTTCGCGGGACTAGCGGGGTGGATACGCAGTATTTT,CASSLRGTSGVDTQYF
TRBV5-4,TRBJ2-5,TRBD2,TGTGCCAGCAGCTCCCGACTAGCGGGGGGAGAGACCCAGTACTTC,CASSSRLAGGETQYF
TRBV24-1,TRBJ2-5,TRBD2,TGTGCCACCAGTGACCCAAACCCTAGCGGGGGGGCCGTAGAGACCCAGTACTTC,CATSDPNPSGGAVETQYF
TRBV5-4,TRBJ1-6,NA,TGTGCCAGCAGCTTGGGTAGTATTGGTTCACCCCTCCACTTT,CASSLGSIGSPLHF
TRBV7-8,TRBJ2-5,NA,TGTGCCAGTAGGCGACACTCACGGGAAGAGACCCAGTACTTC,CASRRHSREETQYF
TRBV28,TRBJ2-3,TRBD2,TGTGCCAGCAGATGGACTAGCGGGACAGATACGCAGTATTTT,CASRWTSGTDTQYF
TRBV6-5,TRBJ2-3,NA,TGTGCCAGCTGGGCGGGGACCGCAGATACGCAGTATTTT,CASWAGTADTQYF
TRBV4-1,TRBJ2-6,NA,TGCGCCAGCAGCCAAAACAGGGTTGGGGCCAACGTCCTGACTTTC,CASSQNRVGANVLTF
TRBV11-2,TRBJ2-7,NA,TGTGCCAGCAGCTTAGACTCCCACGAGCAGTACTTC,CASSLDSHEQYF
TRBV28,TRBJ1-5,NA,TGTGCCAGCAGTACTCTCGCGGGCAATCAGCCCCAGCATTTT,CASSTLAGNQPQHF
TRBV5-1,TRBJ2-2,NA,TGCGCCAGCAGGAAGGGGGGACAGACCACCGGGGAGCTGTTTTTT,CASRKGGQTTGELFF
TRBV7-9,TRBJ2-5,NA,TGTGCCAGCAGCTTTGGAGCCAAAGAGACCCAGTACTTC,CASSFGAKETQYF
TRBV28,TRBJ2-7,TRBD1,TGTGCCAGCAGCCCAGATGGGGTGACGGGACAGTTCGAGCAGTACTTC,CASSPDGVTGQFEQYF
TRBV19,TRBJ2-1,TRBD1,TGTGCCAGTAGTAGAGACGACAGGGGTTACGATGAGCAGTTCTTC,CASSRDDRGYDEQFF
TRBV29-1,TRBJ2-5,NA,TGCAGCGTCCTCCGCTCGGGGGAACGACGACCACAGACCCAGTACTTC,CSVLRSGERRPQTQYF
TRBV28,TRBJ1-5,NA,TGTGCCAGCAGTTACCCGGAACAGGGCAATCAGCCCCAGCATTTT,CASSYPEQGNQPQHF
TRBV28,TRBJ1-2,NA,TGTGCCAGCAGTCCTGGGGGGGGCCAGTTCGGTAACGGCTACACCTTC,CASSPGGGQFGNGYTF